This record looks at one T cell receptor (beta chain) sequence and its context. These data are taken from a study of control samples from healthy donors and cancer patients. V dropped 0 bases and J dropped 6 bases, with 3 bases sitting between them. This CDR3 spans 12 amino acids. Germline assignment: CDR1 MNHEY and CDR2 SVGEGT. Clones were sequenced by immunoSEQ multiplex PCR, and TCRdb holds only the in-frame ones, with some missing. The data contain roughly 88,000 clones, approximately 93% of them seen just once; the ten biggest clones take up 8%. The sequenced material came from blood. This clonotype was sampled from a young man in good health. The rearrangement joins TRBV6-2 or TRBV6-3 to TRBJ2-1; unclear D gene. CDR3 loop: CASSYSTNEQFF. The CDR3 bases are TGTGCCAGCAGTTACTCGACCAATGAGCAGTTCTTC.